Below are 7 T cell receptor beta chains sequenced from a single sample in a study of blood T cell repertoires in COVID-19. Assay used: immunoSEQ multiplex PCR; TCRdb lists only in-frame clones, some missing. This sample has approximately 140,000 clones, with about 80% found just once. The sample taken for sequencing was PBMCs or T cells enriched from blood (not recorded which). The receptors derive from a man between 40 and 49 years old with acute COVID-19.

This rearrangement joins TRBV5-1 to TRBJ2-5; a possible D gene is TRBD2 (6 bases). With 6 bases removed from V and 2 bases from J, the gap between germline ends came to 17 bases. From germline, CDR1 is SGHRS and CDR2 YFSETQ. CDR3 length: 15 residues. The CDR3 coding sequence is TGCGCCAGCACGATTGCGGGGTATCCTCAAGAGACCCAGTACTTC. Translated: CASTIAGYPQETQYF.

This clone has just one count. The chain uses TRBV20-1 and TRBJ2-3; 7 bases match TRBD2. CDR3 size: 13 residues. Germline CDR1 is DFQATT and CDR2 is SNEGSKA (reference sequence). Trimming removed 3 bases from V and 9 bases from J; junction bases left unmatched: 9. The CDR3 reads CSASSSGTWTQYF. In DNA, the CDR3 is TGCAGTGCTAGTTCGAGCGGGACTTGGACGCAGTATTTT.

V is TRBV5-5 and J is TRBJ1-4; 7 bases agree with TRBD1. With V trimmed by 4 bases and J by 10 bases, 7 bases remained unmatched. The CDR3 has 13 amino acids. Germline lookup yields CDR1 SGHKS and CDR2 YYEKEE (reference sequence). The CDR3 here is CASSTGTEGKLFF. The CDR3 DNA reads TGTGCCAGCAGCACAGGGACAGAAGGAAAACTGTTTTTT. The whole variable domain, remainder taken from reference TRBV5-5 and TRBJ1-4, is DAGVTQSPTHLIKTRGQQVTLRCSPISGHKSVSWYQQVLGQGPQFIFQYYEKEERGRGNFPDRFSARQFPNYSSELNVNALLLGDSALYLCASSTGTEGKLFFGSGTQLSVL.

The genes are TRBV5-7 and TRBJ1-2, with 8 nucleotides matching TRBD1. TRBV5-7 is treated as an ORF (open reading frame) with a function not yet certain. The CDR3 covers 16 residues. After removal of 0 bases from V and 8 bases from J, the junction contained 12 bases not matched to a gene. CDR3 protein: CASSLAGGVQVSGYTF. The CDR3 coding sequence is TGTGCCAGCAGCTTGGCAGGGGGCGTTCAGGTAAGCGGCTACACCTTC.

This clone was detected a few times. The rearrangement links TRBV7-2 to TRBJ1-1, with D possibly matching TRBD1 (5 bases). CDR3 length: 13 residues. Germline V gene lookup returns CDR1 SGHTA and CDR2 FQGNSA. V lost 3 bases and J lost 1, with 6 bases in between. CDR3 DNA: TGTGCCAGCAGCTTCACAGGGAACACTGAAGCTTTCTTT. Amino acids: CASSFTGNTEAFF.

The CDR3 loop reads CASSLRLAGGIDTQYF. DNA for the CDR3: TGTGCCAGTAGTCTTCGACTAGCGGGAGGAATAGATACGCAGTATTTT. V gene TRBV19 combines with J gene TRBJ2-3; 13 bases map to TRBD2. The CDR3 has 16 residues. The germline V gene has CDR1 LNHDA and CDR2 SQIVND (reference sequence). V gave up 5 bases and J gave up 5 bases; unmatched junction bases: 7.

The rearrangement joins TRBV5-1 to TRBJ1-1; tentatively, D is TRBD1 (5 bases). From germline, CDR1 is SGHRS and CDR2 YFSETQ. Trimming removed 5 bases at V and 3 bases at J, with 17 bases between. CDR3 length: 15 amino acids. The CDR3 region has the DNA TGCGCCAGCAGTATTCAGGGTATGAAGGACACTGAAGCTTTCTTT. This codes for CASSIQGMKDTEAFF.